This T cell receptor beta chain was recovered during a study of CD8+ T cells in alopecia areata. Study-level points and caveats: Scalp lesions, especially in alopecia totalis/universalis, had higher clonality than normal scalp. Clarity of TCR sharing across patients fell short of that in mice, possibly HLA-related. Scalp sequencing also captures normal skin's resident alphabeta T cells.

RNA, once extracted, was reverse transcribed into cDNA for use as the sequencing template. Libraries were prepared by immunoSEQ multiplex PCR; TCRdb keeps only in-frame clonotypes and omits some of them. Of 90,000 to 130,000 clones in the sample, approximately 59% were seen once. Starting from PBMCs, sorting isolated CD4+ and CD8+ T cells. The table lists this clone with a count of one. Its cognate antigen is unknown. The TCR sequence derives from a human donor in good health. Sequencing was carried out using CD8+ T cells sorted from blood.

The CDR3 sequence: CASSAKARRDAAYEQYF. CDR3 in DNA: TGTGCCAGCAGCGCAAAAGCCAGAAGGGACGCGGCCTACGAGCAGTACTTC. The J gene is TRBJ2-7, the V gene TRBV5-6; TRBD1 or TRBD2 may be the D gene (5 bases each). Germline values: CDR1 SGHDT, CDR2 YYEEEE. V lost 4 bases, J lost 2 bases, and 22 bases lay in between. There are 17 residues in the CDR3.